The sequence of this T cell receptor beta chain was determined in a study of PD-L1 blockade in urothelial cancer. Only in-frame clones appear in the TCRdb table, and some are missing; sequencing was by immunoSEQ multiplex PCR. The sample shows 95,000 to 130,000 clones, approximately 90% of them seen only once. As to time point: peripheral blood 6 weeks after treatment start. Trimming took off 6 bases at V and 5 bases at J, with 13 bases between the two ends. The germline CDR1 and CDR2 sequences are MDHEN and SYDVKM. The CDR3 consists of 14 residues. This clonotype originated in a man in his fifties or sixties with urothelial cancer. The chain employs TRBV28 and TRBJ2-2; possibly TRBD1 for D (5 bases). The sequencing used PBMCs, collected around atezolizumab (anti-PD-L1) treatment. The CDR3 bases are TGTGCCAGCAGGCCTCCAGGGTGGACCGGGGAGCTGTTTTTT. Its translation is CASRPPGWTGELFF.